This T cell receptor beta chain was found in a study of metastatic and nonmetastatic thyroid tumors. Until they underwent thyroid surgery, no patient had received any treatment. TCRdb ran MiXCR on the PCR reads. The sample lists roughly 72,000 clones, roughly 18% occurring once. V lost 6 bases and J lost 6; bases outside the gene matches: 8. The germline V gene has CDR1 MNHNS and CDR2 SASEGT. The CDR3 totals 15 residues. The gene calls are TRBV6-1 and TRBJ1-6, with TRBD1 matching 7 bases. The TCR originated in a female donor with papillary thyroid cancer or a benign thyroid nodule (not recorded which). Some clones in this sample may be carry-over from other donors' samples. Sequenced sample: blood. The CDR3 DNA is TGTGCCAGCAGATCCGCCGACAGGGTTAATTCACCCCTCCACTTT. This gives the protein CASRSADRVNSPLHF.